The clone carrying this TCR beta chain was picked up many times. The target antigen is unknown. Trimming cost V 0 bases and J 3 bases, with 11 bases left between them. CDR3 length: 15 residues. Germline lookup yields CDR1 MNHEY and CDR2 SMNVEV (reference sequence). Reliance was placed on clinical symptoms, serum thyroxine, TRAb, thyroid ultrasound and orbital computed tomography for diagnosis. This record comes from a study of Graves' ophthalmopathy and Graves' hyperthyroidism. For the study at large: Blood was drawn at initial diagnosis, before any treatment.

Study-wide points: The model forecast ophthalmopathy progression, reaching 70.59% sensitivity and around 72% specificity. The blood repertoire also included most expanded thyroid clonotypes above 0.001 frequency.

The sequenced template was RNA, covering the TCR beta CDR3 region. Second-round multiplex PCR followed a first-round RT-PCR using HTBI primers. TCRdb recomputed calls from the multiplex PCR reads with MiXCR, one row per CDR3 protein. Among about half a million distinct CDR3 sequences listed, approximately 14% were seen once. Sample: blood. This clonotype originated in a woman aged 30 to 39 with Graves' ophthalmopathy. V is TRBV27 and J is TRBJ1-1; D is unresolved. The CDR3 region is CASSLSLGRYTEAFF. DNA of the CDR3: TGTGCCAGCAGTTTATCGCTCGGACGCTACACTGAAGCTTTCTTT.